The rows below give T cell receptor beta chains drawn from one sample of a study of T-cell reconstitution after alpha-beta-depleted transplantation in children. MiXCR, run by TCRdb on the PCR reads, gives a single entry per CDR3 protein. The data contain around 480,000 distinct CDR3 sequences, approximately 30% of them singletons. The sequencing used PBMCs from the stem cell graft donor, collected from the stem cell graft. These TCRs come from a human donor who donated a stem cell graft to a child with aplastic anemia. CDR3s include the opening cysteine and the closing phenylalanine or tryptophan. D genes are given only for firm matches. The listing skips clone size in some rows; elsewhere it reads once, few, many or a size class.

>.|TRBV9|TRBJ2-6|.
CASSVVPTGANVLTF
TGTGCCAGCAGCGTAGTACCGACTGGGGCCAACGTCCTGACTTTC
>.|TRBV19|TRBJ1-4|.
CASSIPQEKLFF
TGTGCCAGTAGTATCCCCCAGGAAAAACTGTTTTTT
>.|TRBV27|TRBJ2-7|once
CASSLSGPSRSYEQYF
TGTGCCAGCAGTTTATCGGGGCCAAGCCGCTCCTACGAGCAGTACTTC
>.|TRBV30|TRBJ1-3|.
CAWSVVKGSGNTIYF
TGTGCCTGGAGTGTGGTTAAGGGGTCTGGAAACACCATATATTTT
>TRBD1|TRBV6-1|TRBJ2-2|.
CASSEWTGIVGELFF
TGTGCCAGCAGTGAATGGACAGGGATCGTCGGGGAGCTGTTTTTT
>.|TRBV27|TRBJ1-1|few
CASSLAPTEVVSGAFF
TGTGCCAGCAGCCTCGCCCCGACAGAAGTCGTCTCCGGAGCTTTCTTT
>.|TRBV29-1|TRBJ1-2|many
CSAGNDGYTF
TGCAGCGCCGGGAACGATGGCTACACCTTC
>TRBD2|TRBV7-9|TRBJ2-3|.
CASSLASGRMDTQYF
TGTGCCAGCAGCTTAGCTAGCGGGAGGATGGATACGCAGTATTTT
>.|TRBV10-3|TRBJ2-1|many
CAISVTGYGVEQFF
TGTGCCATCAGTGTAACTGGCTATGGTGTGGAGCAGTTCTTC
>.|TRBV6-1|TRBJ1-2|.
CASTQAGGVNYGYTF
TGTGCCAGCACTCAAGCAGGTGGGGTGAACTATGGCTACACCTTC
>TRBD2|TRBV20-1|TRBJ2-2|few
CSATTSDSGELFF
TGCAGTGCTACGACTAGCGATAGCGGGGAGCTGTTTTTT
>.|TRBV3-1|TRBJ2-1|.
CASSQGGGTGSFF
TGTGCCAGCAGCCAAGGAGGAGGGACCGGGTCGTTCTTC
>.|TRBV15|TRBJ1-2|.
CATSRESTGVTSYGYTF
TGTGCCACCAGCAGAGAAAGCACGGGGGTTACTAGCTATGGCTACACCTTC
>TRBD1|TRBV5-1|TRBJ2-1|few
CATTQGQGIGIGNEQFF
TGCGCCACCACGCAAGGACAGGGAATAGGGATCGGCAATGAGCAGTTCTTC
>.|TRBV19|TRBJ1-2|.
CASNEGSNGYTF
TGTGCCAGTAACGAGGGATCCAATGGCTACACCTTC
>.|TRBV7-3|TRBJ1-6|few
CASSFDGSRGSPLHF
TGTGCCAGCAGCTTCGACGGATCACGGGGTTCACCCCTCCACTTT
>.|TRBV3-1|TRBJ1-5|few
CASSQDHAGNQPQHF
TGTGCCAGCAGCCAAGATCATGCAGGCAATCAGCCCCAGCATTTT
>.|TRBV5-6|TRBJ1-2|few
CASSLRGLSYTF
TGTGCCAGCAGCTTGCGGGGCCTTAGCTACACCTTC
>.|TRBV6-1|TRBJ2-3|.
CASSPRPPDTQYF
TGTGCCAGCAGTCCTAGACCCCCAGATACGCAGTATTTT
>TRBD2|TRBV6-5|TRBJ2-1|.
CASSYSETSGSNEQFF
TGTGCCAGCAGTTATTCAGAGACTAGCGGGAGCAATGAGCAGTTCTTC
>.|TRBV12-3/TRBV12-4|TRBJ2-1|few
CASSSPGTDEQFF
TGTGCCAGCAGTTCCCCGGGAACAGATGAGCAGTTCTTC
>.|TRBV20-1|TRBJ1-1|.
CSASSRANTEAFF
TGCAGTGCTAGTAGCAGGGCGAACACTGAAGCTTTCTTT
>.|TRBV9|TRBJ1-2|.
CASSVATPAYGYTF
TGTGCCAGCAGCGTAGCTACCCCAGCCTATGGCTACACCTTC
>.|TRBV29-1|TRBJ2-3|few
CSVDSPTTNTQYF
TGCAGCGTTGACTCCCCGACGACAAATACGCAGTATTTT
>TRBD1|TRBV29-1|TRBJ2-3|few
CSTTDRGGTDTQYF
TGCAGCACAACCGACAGGGGTGGCACAGATACGCAGTATTTT
>.|TRBV7-2|TRBJ1-6|few
CASSLAQDSPLHF
TGTGCCAGCAGCTTGGCCCAGGATTCACCCCTCCACTTT
>.|TRBV12-3/TRBV12-4|TRBJ2-2|few
CASSLVLPLTGELFF
TGTGCCAGCAGTTTAGTTCTCCCCCTCACCGGGGAGCTGTTTTTT
>.|TRBV29-1|TRBJ2-1|.
CSVDPSGRSYNEQFF
TGCAGCGTTGACCCAAGCGGGCGGTCCTACAATGAGCAGTTCTTC
>.|TRBV5-1|TRBJ2-1|.
CASSRRQGTNNEQFF
TGCGCCAGCAGCCGCAGACAGGGGACTAACAATGAGCAGTTCTTC
>.|TRBV7-2|TRBJ2-3|.
CASSLAVTQYF
TGTGCCAGCAGCTTAGCTGTTACGCAGTATTTT
>.|TRBV4-2|TRBJ1-6|.
CASSLPKQGSNSPLHF
TGTGCCAGCAGCCTCCCTAAACAGGGCTCCAATTCACCCCTCCACTTT
>.|TRBV20-1|TRBJ2-5|.
CSASVGGRGPDQETQYF
TGCAGTGCTAGCGTTGGTGGTCGTGGGCCCGATCAAGAGACCCAGTACTTC
>.|TRBV12-3/TRBV12-4|TRBJ1-4|few
CASSRGGSTNEKLFF
TGTGCCAGCAGTAGAGGGGGGTCAACTAATGAAAAACTGTTTTTT
>.|TRBV7-9|TRBJ2-2|.
CASSLGSGKTGELFF
TGTGCCAGCAGCTTAGGGAGTGGTAAGACCGGGGAGCTGTTTTTT
>.|TRBV5-1|TRBJ2-1|few
CASTEGRLSYNEQFF
TGCGCCAGCACCGAGGGACGCTTAAGCTACAATGAGCAGTTCTTC
>TRBD1|TRBV19|TRBJ1-2|.
CARTDRDYGYTF
TGTGCCAGAACGGACAGGGACTATGGCTACACCTTC
>TRBD1|TRBV20-1|TRBJ1-2|few
CSATTGGFGYTF
TGCAGTGCTACGACAGGGGGCTTTGGCTACACCTTC
>TRBD1|TRBV12-3/TRBV12-4|TRBJ2-3|.
CASSQTGEWGTDTQYF
TGTGCCAGCAGCCAAACAGGGGAGTGGGGCACAGATACGCAGTATTTT
>.|TRBV12-3/TRBV12-4|TRBJ2-5|.
CASSTGTETQYF
TGTGCCAGCAGCACAGGGACTGAGACCCAGTACTTC
>.|TRBV11-2|TRBJ1-3|.
CASTGGNTIYF
TGTGCCAGCACTGGTGGAAACACCATATATTTT